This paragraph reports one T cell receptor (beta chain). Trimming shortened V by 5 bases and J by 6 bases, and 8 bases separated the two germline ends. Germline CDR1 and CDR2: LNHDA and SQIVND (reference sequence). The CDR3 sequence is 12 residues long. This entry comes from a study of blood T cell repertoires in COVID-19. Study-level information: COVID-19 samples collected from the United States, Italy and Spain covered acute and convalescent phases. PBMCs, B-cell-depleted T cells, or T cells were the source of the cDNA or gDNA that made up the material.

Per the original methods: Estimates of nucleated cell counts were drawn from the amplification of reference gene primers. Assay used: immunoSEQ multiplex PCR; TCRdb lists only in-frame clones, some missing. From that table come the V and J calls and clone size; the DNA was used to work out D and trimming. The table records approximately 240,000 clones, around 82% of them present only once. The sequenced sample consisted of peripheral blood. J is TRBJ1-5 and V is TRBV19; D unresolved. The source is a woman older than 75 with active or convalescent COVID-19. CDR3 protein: CASSFEFQPQHF. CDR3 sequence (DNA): TGTGCCAGTAGTTTTGAGTTTCAGCCCCAGCATTTT. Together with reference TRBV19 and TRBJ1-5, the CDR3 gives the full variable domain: DGGITQSPKYLFRKEGQNVTLSCEQNLNHDAMYWYRQDPGQGLRLIYYSQIVNDFQKGDIAEGYSVSREKKESFPLTVTSAQKNPTAFYLCASSFEFQPQHFGDGTRLSIL.